These T cell receptor beta chains were read from a single sample in a study of lymphopenia after photon versus proton radiotherapy. TCRdb keeps only in-frame clones here, not all; method: immunoSEQ multiplex PCR. The sample has fewer than 7,000 clones; 91% are singletons. The sample was peripheral blood, taken from a patient treated with photon-based radiotherapy. The receptor set was obtained from a man aged 55 to 69 with cholangiocarcinoma. Each CDR3 is given with its conserved first and last residue. A D gene is named only where the DNA matches it firmly. Clone size appears in some rows only: once, few, many, or a class for an expanded clone.

V: TRBV6-5
J: TRBJ1-1
size: .
D: TRBD1
DNA: TGTGCCAGCAGTTACTCGACAGGGGTGAACACTGAAGCTTTCTTT
CDR3: CASSYSTGVNTEAFF

V: TRBV6-6
J: TRBJ2-2
size: once
D: TRBD1
DNA: TGTGCCAGCAGTTCCCAAGCGACAGGGTACACCGGGGAGCTGTTTTTT
CDR3: CASSSQATGYTGELFF

V: TRBV5-1
J: TRBJ1-1
size: .
D: .
DNA: TGCGCCAGCAGCTTGGGCGTGAACACTGAAGCTTTCTTT
CDR3: CASSLGVNTEAFF

V: TRBV5-3
J: TRBJ2-1
size: .
D: TRBD1
DNA: TGTGCCAGAAGCGAGACAGGGAGCTCCTACAATGAGCAGTTCTTC
CDR3: CARSETGSSYNEQFF

V: TRBV7-2
J: TRBJ2-3
size: .
D: .
DNA: TGTGCCAGCAGCCCGCAGACCGGGACCGGAACAGATACGCAGTATTTT
CDR3: CASSPQTGTGTDTQYF

V: TRBV7-9
J: TRBJ2-6
size: once
D: TRBD1
DNA: TGTGCCAGCAGCTTTTTCAGGGGGCCAAGTGGGGCCAACGTCCTGACTTTC
CDR3: CASSFFRGPSGANVLTF

V: TRBV5-1
J: TRBJ2-2
size: .
D: .
DNA: TGCGCCAGCAGCACACCAGGGACCGGGGAGCTGTTTTTT
CDR3: CASSTPGTGELFF

V: TRBV4-1
J: TRBJ1-1
size: .
D: .
DNA: TGCGCCAGCAGCCGCCCGGGAGCCTGGACTGAAGCTTTCTTT
CDR3: CASSRPGAWTEAFF

V: TRBV9
J: TRBJ2-2
size: .
D: .
DNA: TGTGCCAGCAGCGTAGAAGTGAACACCGGGGAGCTGTTTTTT
CDR3: CASSVEVNTGELFF

V: TRBV19
J: TRBJ2-3
size: .
D: TRBD2
DNA: TGTGCCAGTGCTTTCCAGGCGGGAGAAGGCACAGATACGCAGTATTTT
CDR3: CASAFQAGEGTDTQYF

V: TRBV27
J: TRBJ1-3
size: .
D: .
DNA: TGTGCCAGCAGTTTGTCAGGGGCATCCGGAAACACCATATATTTT
CDR3: CASSLSGASGNTIYF

V: TRBV6-1
J: TRBJ2-4
size: .
D: .
DNA: TGTGCCAGCAGTGGAGGGACGGGAGCCAAAAACATTCAGTACTTC
CDR3: CASSGGTGAKNIQYF

V: TRBV7-9
J: TRBJ1-2
size: once
D: .
DNA: TGTGCCAGCAGCTTTGGGGAGGGGATCTATGGCTACACCTTC
CDR3: CASSFGEGIYGYTF

V: TRBV6-5
J: TRBJ2-7
size: .
D: TRBD2
DNA: TGTGCCAGCAGTCAACGGACTAGCGGACGACAGTACTTC
CDR3: CASSQRTSGRQYF

V: TRBV15
J: TRBJ2-7
size: .
D: .
DNA: TGTGCCACCAGCAGAGATTTGGGGCTTCTGAATTACGAGCAGTACTTC
CDR3: CATSRDLGLLNYEQYF

V: TRBV19
J: TRBJ2-7
size: .
D: TRBD1
DNA: TGTGCCAGTAGTGCAGGGGGCCAGGGGGAGCAGTACTTC
CDR3: CASSAGGQGEQYF

V: TRBV5-1
J: TRBJ2-7
size: .
D: TRBD1
DNA: TGCGCCAGCAGCTTGTCTCCGGGGACAGGGATCGAGCAGTACTTC
CDR3: CASSLSPGTGIEQYF

V: TRBV5-4
J: TRBJ1-5
size: .
D: .
DNA: TGTGCCAGCAGCTTGGACAGGGAGAGATCACAGCCCCAGCATTTT
CDR3: CASSLDRERSQPQHF

V: TRBV19
J: TRBJ1-5
size: .
D: .
DNA: TGTGCCAGTAGTATCGGCGGGGGCGCGTATAGCAATCAGCCCCAGCATTTT
CDR3: CASSIGGGAYSNQPQHF

V: TRBV5-6
J: TRBJ2-1
size: .
D: TRBD2
DNA: TGTGCCAGCAGCTCCACAATTTGGGAGGGATACAATGAGCAGTTCTTC
CDR3: CASSSTIWEGYNEQFF

V: TRBV27
J: TRBJ2-3
size: few
D: .
DNA: TGTGCCAGCAGCAGATCAGGGACTCTCACAGATACGCAGTATTTT
CDR3: CASSRSGTLTDTQYF

V: TRBV18
J: TRBJ1-5
size: .
D: .
DNA: TGTGCCAGCTCACCACCGCGAGGGCGTCAGCCCCAGCATTTT
CDR3: CASSPPRGRQPQHF

V: TRBV7-8
J: TRBJ1-1
size: few
D: .
DNA: TGTGCCAGCAGTCACCTGCTCCGACAGCAAAACACTGAAGCTTTCTTT
CDR3: CASSHLLRQQNTEAFF

V: TRBV4-2
J: TRBJ2-7
size: few
D: TRBD1
DNA: TGTGCCAGCAGCCCGGGGACAGGGGTAGTGGTCGAGCAGTACTTC
CDR3: CASSPGTGVVVEQYF

V: TRBV28
J: TRBJ2-7
size: .
D: .
DNA: TGTGCCAGCAACTTAAGGGGGTCCTACGAGCAGTACTTC
CDR3: CASNLRGSYEQYF

V: TRBV5-5
J: TRBJ1-5
size: .
D: .
DNA: TGTGCCAGCAGCCACGACCCCTTTAGCAATCAGCCCCAGCATTTT
CDR3: CASSHDPFSNQPQHF

V: TRBV10-3
J: TRBJ2-1
size: .
D: .
DNA: TGTGCCATCAGGGCTAGACCACCTAACAATGAGCAGTTCTTC
CDR3: CAIRARPPNNEQFF

V: TRBV11-3
J: TRBJ2-7
size: .
D: TRBD1
DNA: TGTGCCAGCAGCCCAGGGACAGGGGCTACCTACGAGCAGTACTTC
CDR3: CASSPGTGATYEQYF

V: TRBV7-2
J: TRBJ2-5
size: .
D: .
DNA: TGTGCCAGCAGTCCCCCTGGGAGGACCCAGTACTTC
CDR3: CASSPPGRTQYF

V: TRBV5-1
J: TRBJ1-5
size: .
D: .
DNA: TGCGCCAGCAGCTTGGAGCCTAATCAGCCCCAGCATTTT
CDR3: CASSLEPNQPQHF

V: TRBV7-9
J: TRBJ1-5
size: .
D: TRBD1
DNA: TGTGCCAGCGCCCCGCCAGGGACAGTCCTTCAGCCCCAGCATTTT
CDR3: CASAPPGTVLQPQHF

V: TRBV5-6
J: TRBJ1-2
size: .
D: TRBD1
DNA: TGTGCCAGCAGCATCCGGGACAGCATATTCCTAGGCTATGGCTACACCTTC
CDR3: CASSIRDSIFLGYGYTF

V: TRBV27
J: TRBJ2-7
size: .
D: TRBD2
DNA: TGTGCCAGCAGTTTATCGGGGGGGGGACGCTCCTACGAGCAGTACTTC
CDR3: CASSLSGGGRSYEQYF

V: TRBV27
J: TRBJ1-2
size: .
D: TRBD1
DNA: TGTGCCAGCAGTCCTACAGGGGTGGGAGAACTTGGCTACACCTTC
CDR3: CASSPTGVGELGYTF

V: TRBV10-3
J: TRBJ2-7
size: .
D: TRBD2
DNA: TGTGCCATCAGTTTAGCGACTAGCGGCACCTACGAGCAGTACTTC
CDR3: CAISLATSGTYEQYF

V: TRBV7-9
J: TRBJ1-4
size: .
D: .
DNA: TGTGCCAGCAGTCAACTTAGCTTGGGTATGACTAATGAAAAACTGTTTTTT
CDR3: CASSQLSLGMTNEKLFF

V: TRBV6-1
J: TRBJ2-5
size: .
D: TRBD1
DNA: TGTGCCAGCAGTGGTTGGACAGGGGCTTTGGAGACCCAGTACTTC
CDR3: CASSGWTGALETQYF

V: TRBV15
J: TRBJ1-5
size: .
D: TRBD1
DNA: TGTGCCACCAGCACTGAACGACAGGGGGCCGGCAATCAGCCCCAGCATTTT
CDR3: CATSTERQGAGNQPQHF

V: TRBV14
J: TRBJ1-5
size: .
D: TRBD1
DNA: TGTGCCAGCAGCCACAGGGGGAGCAATCAGCCCCAGCATTTT
CDR3: CASSHRGSNQPQHF

V: TRBV19
J: TRBJ2-2
size: .
D: .
DNA: TGTGCCAGTAGTACCGGGACTTACACCGGGGAGCTGTTTTTT
CDR3: CASSTGTYTGELFF

V: TRBV7-9
J: TRBJ2-1
size: .
D: .
DNA: TGTGCCAGCAGCTTAGGAGTGGGTTCCTACAATGAGCAGTTCTTC
CDR3: CASSLGVGSYNEQFF

V: TRBV27
J: TRBJ2-2
size: once
D: .
DNA: TGTGCCAGCCTTATGTATAACAGTGGGGAGCACACCGGGGAGCTGTTTTTT
CDR3: CASLMYNSGEHTGELFF

V: TRBV5-1
J: TRBJ2-7
size: once
D: .
DNA: TGCGCCAGCAGCTTGGGTGACACCATATCCTACGAGCAGTACTTC
CDR3: CASSLGDTISYEQYF

V: TRBV20-1
J: TRBJ2-1
size: .
D: .
DNA: TGCAGTGCTAGCTTCGACAATGAGCAGTTCTTC
CDR3: CSASFDNEQFF

V: TRBV28
J: TRBJ1-6
size: .
D: .
DNA: TGTGCCAGCAGTTTACGGCGCGGCGAATCACCCCTCCACTTT
CDR3: CASSLRRGESPLHF

V: TRBV7-8
J: TRBJ1-3
size: .
D: .
DNA: TGTGCCAGCAGCTTAGGGGGGGCCTCTGGAAACACCATATATTTT
CDR3: CASSLGGASGNTIYF

V: TRBV7-2
J: TRBJ1-2
size: .
D: .
DNA: TGTGCCAGCAGCGAAGGACTAATCCACTATGGCTACACCTTC
CDR3: CASSEGLIHYGYTF

V: TRBV7-8
J: TRBJ1-1
size: .
D: TRBD1
DNA: TGTGCCAGCAGCGCCCCAGGGGGATGGGGCCTGGGGAACACTGAAGCTTTCTTT
CDR3: CASSAPGGWGLGNTEAFF

V: TRBV28
J: TRBJ1-4
size: .
D: TRBD1
DNA: TGTGCCAGCAGTCCCACGGGACAGGGGGCAACTAATGAAAAACTGTTTTTT
CDR3: CASSPTGQGATNEKLFF

V: TRBV9
J: TRBJ1-1
size: .
D: .
DNA: TGTGCCAGCAGCGTAGATTTTGAGGGGAGGTGGGCTTTCTTT
CDR3: CASSVDFEGRWAFF

V: TRBV7-2
J: TRBJ2-1
size: .
D: TRBD1
DNA: TGTGCCAGCAGCTTTGGGACAGGATACAATGAGCAGTTCTTC
CDR3: CASSFGTGYNEQFF

V: TRBV7-8
J: TRBJ2-7
size: .
D: .
DNA: TGTGCCAGCAGCTTAGATCCTGCCGGGACAAACGAGCAGTACTTC
CDR3: CASSLDPAGTNEQYF

V: TRBV6-5
J: TRBJ2-7
size: .
D: .
DNA: TGTGCCAGCAGCTCAACGTGGAGTCGCCCCTACGAGCAGTACTTC
CDR3: CASSSTWSRPYEQYF